This TCR beta chain was captured in a study of blood T cell repertoires in COVID-19. About the research overall: T cells, B-cell-depleted T cells, or PBMCs provided the cDNA or gDNA that served as material.

The CDR3 contains 16 residues. The V and J ends lost 3 bases and 9 bases, in that order; junction bases with no gene match: 9. The germline V gene has CDR1 KGHSH and CDR2 LQKENI. Sequenced by immunoSEQ multiplex PCR; TCRdb stores in-frame clones only, minus some. This sample has roughly 68,000 clones, with more than 85% found just once. Sequenced input: peripheral blood. V gene TRBV18 combines with J gene TRBJ2-3, with 13 bases matching TRBD2. This receptor was obtained from a man between 40 and 49 years old with COVID-19, enrolled during active disease. DNA of the CDR3: TGTGCCAGCTCACCCTCACAGGGACTAGCGGGGCCGACGCAGTATTTT. This sequence encodes CASSPSQGLAGPTQYF. Looking up the rest from reference TRBV18 and TRBJ2-3 gives the full variable domain: NAGVMQNPRHLVRRRGQEARLRCSPMKGHSHVYWYRQLPEEGLKFMVYLQKENIIDESGMPKERFSAEFPKEGPSILRIQQVVRGDSAAYFCASSPSQGLAGPTQYFGPGTRLTVL.